Listed below are T cell receptor beta chains from one sample, sequenced in a study of cytomegalovirus exposure and HLA in healthy donors. Generated by immunoSEQ multiplex PCR, the TCRdb table keeps only in-frame clones and is missing some. The sample records 85,000 to 110,000 clones, around two thirds being singletons. Sequences were obtained from PBMCs. Receptor source: a woman between 50 and 59 years old in good health and CMV-seronegative. Both conserved end residues are part of each CDR3. A D gene is named only where the DNA matches it firmly. Clone size is shown for a subset of rows, as once, few, many or a class of expanded clone.

j_call | clone_size | d_call | v_call | cdr3_length | cdr3_nt | cdr3_aa
TRBJ1-5 | NA | TRBD1 | TRBV19 | 15 | TGTGCCAGTAGTATTGAGGGACAGGGGAATCAGCCCCAGCATTTT | CASSIEGQGNQPQHF
TRBJ2-7 | NA | NA | TRBV6-6 | 13 | TGTGCCAGCACCAACTATGGGGGCGGGGAGCAGTACTTC | CASTNYGGGEQYF
TRBJ2-7 | NA | NA | TRBV9 | 16 | TGTGCCAGCAGCGTCCGAGGAGACCTTAGCTCCTACGAGCAGTACTTC | CASSVRGDLSSYEQYF
TRBJ2-7 | NA | NA | TRBV7-2 | 12 | TGTGCCAGCAGGTCGGACACCTACGAGCAGTACTTC | CASRSDTYEQYF
TRBJ2-1 | NA | NA | TRBV7-9 | 13 | TGCGCCAGCAGCCCTCAGGAGGGTACGCGTGGGTTCTTC | CASSPQEGTRGFF
TRBJ2-7 | once | TRBD1 | TRBV6-1 | 14 | TGTGCCAGCTTACCGGGACAGGGGTTATACGAGCAGTACTTC | CASLPGQGLYEQYF
TRBJ2-3 | NA | NA | TRBV5-1 | 15 | TGCGCCAGCAGCTTGGTTGGGCGTAGCACAGATACGCAGTATTTT | CASSLVGRSTDTQYF
TRBJ2-7 | NA | NA | TRBV25-1 | 13 | TGTGCCAGCAGTGTCGAGGGCATCGACGAGCAGTACTTC | CASSVEGIDEQYF
TRBJ2-1 | NA | TRBD2 | TRBV5-1 | 15 | TGCGCCAGCAGCTTGGTTGCTAGCGGGGGGGCCGCGCAGTTCTTC | CASSLVASGGAAQFF
TRBJ2-1 | NA | TRBD2 | TRBV15 | 16 | TGTGCCACCAGCAGAGATCGCAGCGGGGGGAGGTATGAGCAGTTCTTC | CATSRDRSGGRYEQFF
TRBJ2-3 | once | TRBD2 | TRBV4-1 | 16 | TGCGCCAGCAGCCTAGGACTAGCGGGACCTACAGATACGCAGTATTTT | CASSLGLAGPTDTQYF
TRBJ2-7 | NA | NA | TRBV5-1 | 14 | TGCGCCAGCACAATATCGGACAGCTCCTACGAGCAGTACTTC | CASTISDSSYEQYF
TRBJ2-5 | few | NA | TRBV6-1 | 13 | TGTGCCAGCAGTGGGGGACTCTACGAGACCCAGTACTTC | CASSGGLYETQYF
TRBJ1-1 | NA | NA | TRBV11-3 | 11 | TGTGCCAGCAGCTTCGGGACTGAAGCTTTCTTT | CASSFGTEAFF
TRBJ1-5 | few | TRBD1 | TRBV19 | 16 | TGTGCCAGTACACCAAACTACAGGGGGCCCAATCAGCCCCAGCATTTT | CASTPNYRGPNQPQHF
TRBJ1-4 | NA | NA | TRBV19 | 15 | TGTGCCAGTAGTGCTAGGGGACTCGCTAATGAAAAACTGTTTTTT | CASSARGLANEKLFF
TRBJ2-5 | NA | NA | TRBV11-3 | 14 | TGTGCCAGCAGCTTAGCAGCAGGGGGGGAGACCCAGTACTTC | CASSLAAGGETQYF
TRBJ2-7 | few | NA | TRBV28 | 12 | TGTGCCAGCAGTCGGACAGAATACGAGCAGTACTTC | CASSRTEYEQYF
TRBJ2-7 | once | TRBD1 | TRBV6-5 | 13 | TGTGCCAGCAGCGTACAGGGGACCTACGAGCAGTACTTC | CASSVQGTYEQYF
TRBJ2-5 | NA | TRBD2 | TRBV11-2 | 11 | TGTGCCGCGGGGGGGAAAGAGACCCAGTACTTC | CAAGGKETQYF
TRBJ1-5 | NA | TRBD1 | TRBV4-1 | 16 | TGCGCCAGCAGCCGAACAGGGGCGAATAACAATCAGCCCCAGCATTTT | CASSRTGANNNQPQHF
TRBJ2-7 | NA | TRBD2 | TRBV5-6 | 15 | TGTGCCAGCAACCCGACCGGGACTAGCGGGACGACACAGTACTTC | CASNPTGTSGTTQYF
TRBJ2-7 | NA | TRBD2 | TRBV19 | 15 | TGTGCCAGTAGGTCAACTAGCGGCGTGACCTACGAGCAGTACTTC | CASRSTSGVTYEQYF